The 3 T cell receptor beta chains given below trace back to one sample, sequenced in a study of cytomegalovirus exposure and HLA in healthy donors. The PCR ran on 60 Vbeta and 13 Jbeta primers. Only in-frame clones appear in the TCRdb table, and some are missing; sequencing was by immunoSEQ multiplex PCR. The sample consists of 120,000 to 150,000 clones, more than 70% of them appearing once. The sample consisted of PBMCs. The receptors originated from a middle-aged man in good health and CMV-seronegative.

A few counts support this clone. The rearrangement joins TRBV7-8 to TRBJ2-7; weak D call: TRBD2 (5 bases). This CDR3 has 14 residues. The V gene's germline CDR1 is SGHVS and CDR2 FQNEAQ. The ends were cut back, 5 bases at V and 2 bases at J, with 13 bases in the middle. The CDR3 protein is CASSPREQTYEQYF. The DNA for the CDR3 is TGTGCCAGCAGCCCCCGGGAACAGACCTACGAGCAGTACTTC.

This chain joins TRBV7-2 and TRBJ2-1; tentatively, D is TRBD1 (6 bases). In germline, CDR1 is SGHTA, CDR2 FQGNSA. The CDR3 is made up of 13 amino acids. Trimming pared 6 bases from V and 1 base from J, leaving 7 bases between. Written as DNA, the CDR3 is TGTGCCAGCAGTGGACAGTCCTACAATGAGCAGTTCTTC. Translated: CASSGQSYNEQFF.

Here the CDR3 DNA reads TGTGCCAGCAGCGTAGTAGCGGGGGGGTACAATGAGCAGTTCTTC. Protein product: CASSVVAGGYNEQFF. The chain recombines TRBV9 with TRBJ2-1, with 11 bases aligning to TRBD2. With 0 bases clipped from V and 4 bases from J, the junction kept 0 bases outside the gene matches. The CDR3 spans 15 residues. Germline lookup yields CDR1 SGDLS and CDR2 YYNGEE.